The TCR beta chain under discussion was sequenced for a study of blood T cell repertoires in COVID-19. Study summary: Samples of COVID-19 (acute and convalescent) were obtained from the United States, Italy and Spain. In each case, the material was cDNA or gDNA derived from T cells, B-cell-depleted T cells, or PBMCs.

This CDR3 spans 16 amino acids. Germline CDR1 is SGHRS and CDR2 is YFSETQ. V was cut by 3 bases and J by 7 bases, with 23 bases left in between. In the original workflow: From reference gene primer amplification, estimates of nucleated cell counts were derived. The method was immunoSEQ multiplex PCR; TCRdb's version includes in-frame clones alone and lacks a portion of them. V, J and clone size are taken as reported in that table, and D and trimming were inferred from the DNA itself. The sample lists some 220,000 clones, around 83% occurring once. This clonotype was obtained from a man aged 45-65 years who had recovered from COVID-19. Sequenced: peripheral blood. This rearrangement joins TRBV5-1 to TRBJ2-7, with D possibly TRBD1 on 6 matching bases. CDR3 sequence (DNA): TGCGCCAGCAGCTCCCAGGGACACCGCGAATTAGGAGAGCAGTACTTC. Its translation: CASSSQGHRELGEQYF.